This TCR beta chain derives from a study of human CD8 memory T cell subsets. Negative magnetic separation enriched total CD8+ T cells. It was UMI-labeled 5' RACE by which the TCR beta libraries were made. After re-calling the 5' RACE reads, TCRdb lists one entry per CDR3 protein, DNA absent. The table for this sample gives around 9,800 distinct CDR3 sequences. The germline gives CDR1 SEHNR, CDR2 FQNEAQ (reference sequence). The CDR3 consists of 14 residues. What was sequenced was CD8+ T cells from PBMCs. This chain links TRBV7-9 with TRBJ1-3. The clonotype comes from a human donor in good health. The CDR3 reads CASSRTDSGNTIYF.